This paragraph reports one TCR beta chain. PCR amplification relied on 60 Vbeta primers (plus 13 Jbeta primers). Profiled with immunoSEQ multiplex PCR; TCRdb holds only in-frame clones, not every one. The top ten hold 3.4% of the sample, which has fewer than 250,000 clones, 70% to 85% seen once. With 5 bases clipped from V and 5 bases from J, the junction kept 7 bases outside the gene matches. The germline V gene has CDR1 LNHDA and CDR2 SQIVND (reference sequence). There are 14 residues in the CDR3. These data originate in a study of cytomegalovirus exposure and HLA in healthy donors. The sequence came from a man aged 35-49 years in good health and CMV-seropositive. The sample was PBMCs. The J gene is TRBJ2-7, the V gene TRBV19, with TRBD1 identical over 9 bases. CDR3 protein: CASSAGQGIHEQYF. The CDR3 DNA follows: TGTGCCAGTAGTGCAGGACAGGGGATCCACGAGCAGTACTTC.